These T cell receptor beta chains were read from a single sample in a study of early T cells in non-severe SARS-CoV-2 infection. TCRdb analysed the 5' RACE reads with MiXCR anew, one entry per CDR3 protein. Of around 56,000 distinct CDR3 sequences in the sample, around 8.3% were seen once. The material was whole blood, obtained at baseline. These receptors all come from an adult who was a healthcare worker with PCR-confirmed SARS-CoV-2 infection or an uninfected control (not recorded which). The CDR3 runs from the conserved cysteine through the conserved F or W. A D gene is named only where the DNA matches it firmly. The listing skips clone size in some rows; elsewhere it reads once, few, many or a size class.

CDR3,DNA,V,length,D,J,size
CASSLDPGRHLETQYF,TGTGCCAGCAGCTTAGATCCGGGACGGCATCTGGAGACCCAGTACTTC,TRBV7-9,16,.,TRBJ2-5,many
CASSYSTGRNSPLHF,TGTGCCAGCAGTTACTCGACCGGGAGGAATTCACCCCTCCACTTT,TRBV6-5,15,.,TRBJ1-6,many
CASSSGTGNTGELFF,TGTGCCAGCAGCTCCGGGACAGGAAACACCGGGGAGCTGTTTTTT,TRBV11-2,15,TRBD1,TRBJ2-2,many
CASRLATEQFF,TGTGCCAGCAGGCTAGCCACTGAGCAGTTCTTC,TRBV12-3/TRBV12-4,11,.,TRBJ2-1,many
CASSVDVGGVLGSYNEQFF,TGTGCCAGCAGCGTAGATGTCGGAGGAGTTTTGGGTTCCTACAATGAGCAGTTCTTC,TRBV9,19,.,TRBJ2-1,.
CASSSPFLSGEDTQYF,TGTGCCAGCAGTTCCCCTTTCCTTTCAGGGGAAGATACGCAGTATTTT,TRBV27,16,.,TRBJ2-3,few
CATSRDKGAGELFF,TGTGCCACCAGCAGAGATAAAGGGGCCGGGGAGCTGTTTTTT,TRBV15,14,.,TRBJ2-2,.
CASSKLARRGSNQPQHF,TGTGCCAGCAGCAAATTAGCAAGGCGGGGGAGCAATCAGCCCCAGCATTTT,TRBV21-1,17,.,TRBJ1-5,.
CASSLRGELFF,TGTGCCAGCAGTTTACGAGGGGAGCTGTTTTTT,TRBV27,11,.,TRBJ2-2,few
CSVDYTQYF,TGCAGCGTTGACTATACGCAGTATTTT,TRBV29-1,9,.,TRBJ2-3,.